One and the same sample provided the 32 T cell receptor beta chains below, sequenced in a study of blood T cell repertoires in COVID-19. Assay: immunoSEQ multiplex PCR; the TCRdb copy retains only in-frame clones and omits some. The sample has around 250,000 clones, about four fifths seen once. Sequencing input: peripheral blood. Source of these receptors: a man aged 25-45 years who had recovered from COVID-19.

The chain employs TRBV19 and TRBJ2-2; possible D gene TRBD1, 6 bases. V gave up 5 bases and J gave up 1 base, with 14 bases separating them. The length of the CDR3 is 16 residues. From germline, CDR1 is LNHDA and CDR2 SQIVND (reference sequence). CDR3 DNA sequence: TGTGCCAGTAGTCCTAGGCAGGGGCGGAACACCGGGGAGCTGTTTTTT. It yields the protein CASSPRQGRNTGELFF.

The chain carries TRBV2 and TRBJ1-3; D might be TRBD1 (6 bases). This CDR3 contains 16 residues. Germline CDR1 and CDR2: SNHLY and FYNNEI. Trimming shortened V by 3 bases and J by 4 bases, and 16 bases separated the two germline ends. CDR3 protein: CASSESSGAGGNTIYF. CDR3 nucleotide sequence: TGTGCCAGCAGTGAGTCTTCAGGGGCAGGCGGAAACACCATATATTTT.

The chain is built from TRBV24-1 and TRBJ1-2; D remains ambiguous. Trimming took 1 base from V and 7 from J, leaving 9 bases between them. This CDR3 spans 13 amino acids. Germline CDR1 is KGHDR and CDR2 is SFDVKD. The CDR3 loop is CATSDFEASGYTF. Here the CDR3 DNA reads TGTGCCACCAGTGATTTTGAGGCGAGTGGCTACACCTTC.

The CDR3 sequence is CASSPGDRADTQYF. In DNA, the CDR3 is TGCGCCAGCAGCCCGGGGGACAGAGCAGATACGCAGTATTTT. The chain joins TRBV5-1 to TRBJ2-3, with TRBD1 as a possible D gene (7 bases). The CDR3 sequence is 14 residues long. From germline, CDR1 is SGHRS and CDR2 YFSETQ. V dropped 4 bases and J dropped 4 bases, with 13 bases sitting between them.

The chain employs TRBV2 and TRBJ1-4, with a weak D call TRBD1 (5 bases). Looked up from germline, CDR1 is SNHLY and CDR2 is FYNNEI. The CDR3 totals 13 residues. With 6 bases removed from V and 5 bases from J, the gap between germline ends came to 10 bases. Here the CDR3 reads CASRTTENEKLFF. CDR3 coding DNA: TGTGCCAGCAGGACGACAGAGAATGAAAAACTGTTTTTT.

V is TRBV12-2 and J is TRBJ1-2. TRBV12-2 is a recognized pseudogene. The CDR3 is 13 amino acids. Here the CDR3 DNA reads TGTGCAAGTCGGCGGTCCAGGACTTATGGCTACACCTTC. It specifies CASRRSRTYGYTF.

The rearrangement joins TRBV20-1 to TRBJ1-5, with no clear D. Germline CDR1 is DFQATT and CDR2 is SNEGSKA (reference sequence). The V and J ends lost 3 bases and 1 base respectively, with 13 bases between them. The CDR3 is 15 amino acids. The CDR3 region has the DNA TGCAGTGCTAGTTGGGGAGGTATGAGCAATCAGCCCCAGCATTTT. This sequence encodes CSASWGGMSNQPQHF.

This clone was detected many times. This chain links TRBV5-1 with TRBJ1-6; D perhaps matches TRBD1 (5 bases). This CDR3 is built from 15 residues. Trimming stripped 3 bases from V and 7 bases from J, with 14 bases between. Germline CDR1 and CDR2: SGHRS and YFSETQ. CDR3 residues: CASSSKTDRNSPLHF. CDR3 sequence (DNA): TGCGCCAGCAGCTCCAAGACAGACCGGAATTCACCCCTCCACTTT.

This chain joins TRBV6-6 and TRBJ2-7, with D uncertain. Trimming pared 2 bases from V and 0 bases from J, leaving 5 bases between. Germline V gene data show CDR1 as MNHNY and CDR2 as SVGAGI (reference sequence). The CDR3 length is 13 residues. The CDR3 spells CASSYVYSYEQYV. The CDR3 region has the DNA TGTGCCAGCAGTTACGTATACTCCTACGAGCAGTACGTC.

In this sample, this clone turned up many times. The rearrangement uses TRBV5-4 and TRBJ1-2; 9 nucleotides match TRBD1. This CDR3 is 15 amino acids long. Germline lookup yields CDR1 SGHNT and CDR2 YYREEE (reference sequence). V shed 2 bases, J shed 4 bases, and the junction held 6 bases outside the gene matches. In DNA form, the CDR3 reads TGTGCCAGCAGCTTAAAAACAGGGGGCGTCTATGGCTACACCTTC. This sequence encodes CASSLKTGGVYGYTF. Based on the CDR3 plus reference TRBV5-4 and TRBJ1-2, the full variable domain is ETGVTQSPTHLIKTRGQQVTLRCSSQSGHNTVSWYQQALGQGPQFIFQYYREEENGRGNFPPRFSGLQFPNYSSELNVNALELDDSALYLCASSLKTGGVYGYTFGSGTRLTVV.

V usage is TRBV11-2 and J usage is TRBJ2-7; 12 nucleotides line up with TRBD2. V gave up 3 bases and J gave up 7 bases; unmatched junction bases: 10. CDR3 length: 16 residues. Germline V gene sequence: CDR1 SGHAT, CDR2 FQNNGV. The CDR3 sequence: CASSFDPWTSGEEQYV. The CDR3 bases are TGTGCCAGCAGCTTCGACCCATGGACTAGCGGGGAGGAGCAGTACGTC.

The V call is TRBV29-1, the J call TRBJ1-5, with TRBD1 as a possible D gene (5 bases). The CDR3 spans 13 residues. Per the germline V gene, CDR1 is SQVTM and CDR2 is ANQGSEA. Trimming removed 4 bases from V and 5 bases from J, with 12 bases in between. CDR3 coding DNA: TGCAGCGTTGGGGGGGACGGGGATCAGCCCCAGCATTTT. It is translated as CSVGGDGDQPQHF. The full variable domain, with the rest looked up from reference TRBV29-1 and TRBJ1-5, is SAVISQKPSRDICQRGTSLTIQCQVDSQVTMMFWYRQQPGQSLTLIATANQGSEATYESGFVIDKFPISRPNLTFSTLTVSNMSPEDSSIYLCSVGGDGDQPQHFGDGTRLSIL.

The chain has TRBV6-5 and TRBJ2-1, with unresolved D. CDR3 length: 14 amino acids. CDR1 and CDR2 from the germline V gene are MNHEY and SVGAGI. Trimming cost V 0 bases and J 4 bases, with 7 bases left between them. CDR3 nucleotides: TGTGCCAGCAGTTACTCGGGCATATACAATGAGCAGTTCTTC. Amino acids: CASSYSGIYNEQFF.

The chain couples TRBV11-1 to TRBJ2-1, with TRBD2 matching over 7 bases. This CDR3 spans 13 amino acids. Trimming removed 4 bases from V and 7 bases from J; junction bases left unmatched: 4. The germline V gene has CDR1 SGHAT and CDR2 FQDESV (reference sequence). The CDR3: CASSSRGYNEQFF. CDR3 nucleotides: TGTGCCAGCAGCTCGCGGGGGTATAATGAGCAGTTCTTC.

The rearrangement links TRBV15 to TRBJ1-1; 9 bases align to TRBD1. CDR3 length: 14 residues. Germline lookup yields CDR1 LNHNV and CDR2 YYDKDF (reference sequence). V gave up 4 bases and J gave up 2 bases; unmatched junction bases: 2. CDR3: CATSKQGANTEAFF. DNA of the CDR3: TGTGCCACCAGCAAACAGGGGGCTAACACTGAAGCTTTCTTT. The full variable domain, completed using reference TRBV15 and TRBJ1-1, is DAMVIQNPRYQVTQFGKPVTLSCSQTLNHNVMYWYQQKSSQAPKLLFHYYDKDFNNEADTPDNFQSRRPNTSFCFLDIRSPGLGDTAMYLCATSKQGANTEAFFGQGTRLTVV.

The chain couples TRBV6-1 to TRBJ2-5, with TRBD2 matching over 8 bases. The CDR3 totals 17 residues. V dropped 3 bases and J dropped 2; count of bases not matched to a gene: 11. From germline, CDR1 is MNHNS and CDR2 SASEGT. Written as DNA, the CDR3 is TGTGCCAGCAGTGATGGTTGGACTAGCCAATATCAAGAGACCCAGTACTTC. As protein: CASSDGWTSQYQETQYF.

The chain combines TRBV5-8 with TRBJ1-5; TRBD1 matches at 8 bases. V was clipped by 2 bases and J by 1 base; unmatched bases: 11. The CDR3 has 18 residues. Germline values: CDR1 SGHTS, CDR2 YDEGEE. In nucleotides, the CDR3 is TGTGCCAGCAGCTTTTATCCCGGGACAGGTAGAAGCAATCAGCCCCAGCATTTT. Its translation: CASSFYPGTGRSNQPQHF.

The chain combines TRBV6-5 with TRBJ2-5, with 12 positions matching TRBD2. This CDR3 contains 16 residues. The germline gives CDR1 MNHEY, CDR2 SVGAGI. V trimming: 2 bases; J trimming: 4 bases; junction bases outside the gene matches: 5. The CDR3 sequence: CASSYREGLAGETQYF. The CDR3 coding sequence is TGTGCCAGCAGTTACCGAGAGGGACTAGCGGGAGAGACCCAGTACTTC.

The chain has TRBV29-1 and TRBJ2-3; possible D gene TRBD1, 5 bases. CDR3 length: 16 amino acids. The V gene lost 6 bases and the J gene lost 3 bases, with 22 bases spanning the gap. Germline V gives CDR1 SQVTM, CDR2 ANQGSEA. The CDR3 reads CSVASPWGESTDTQYF. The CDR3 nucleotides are TGCAGCGTGGCCTCTCCATGGGGCGAGTCAACAGATACGCAGTATTTT.

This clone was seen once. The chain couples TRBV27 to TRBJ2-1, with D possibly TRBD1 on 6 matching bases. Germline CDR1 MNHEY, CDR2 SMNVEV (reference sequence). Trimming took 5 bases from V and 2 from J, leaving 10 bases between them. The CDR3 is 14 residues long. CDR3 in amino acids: CASSAQGPYNEQFF. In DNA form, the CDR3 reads TGTGCCAGCAGTGCACAGGGCCCCTACAATGAGCAGTTCTTC.

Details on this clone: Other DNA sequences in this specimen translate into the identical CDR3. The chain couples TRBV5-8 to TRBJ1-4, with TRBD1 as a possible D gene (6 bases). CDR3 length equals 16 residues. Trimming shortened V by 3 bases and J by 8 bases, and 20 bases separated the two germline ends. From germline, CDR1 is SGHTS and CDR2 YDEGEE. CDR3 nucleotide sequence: TGTGCCAGCAGCTCCGGCGGGGGGCGAAGAGGGGAAAAACTGTTTTTT. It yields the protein CASSSGGGRRGEKLFF.

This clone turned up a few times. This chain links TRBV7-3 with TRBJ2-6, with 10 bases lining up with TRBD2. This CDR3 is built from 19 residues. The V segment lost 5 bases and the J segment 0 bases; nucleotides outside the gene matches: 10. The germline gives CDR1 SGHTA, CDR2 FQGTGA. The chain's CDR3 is CASSPIAGGKISGANVLTF. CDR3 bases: TGTGCCAGCAGCCCTATAGCGGGGGGTAAAATCTCTGGGGCCAACGTCCTGACTTTC.

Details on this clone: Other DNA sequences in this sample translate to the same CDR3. CDR3 nucleotides: TGTGCCAGCAGTTTTGCCGGCACTGAAGCTTTCTTT. Translating it yields CASSFAGTEAFF. The gene calls are TRBV12-3 or TRBV12-4 and TRBJ1-1; D unresolved. The CDR3 spans 12 residues. With 3 bases removed from V and 4 bases from J, the gap between germline ends came to 6 bases.

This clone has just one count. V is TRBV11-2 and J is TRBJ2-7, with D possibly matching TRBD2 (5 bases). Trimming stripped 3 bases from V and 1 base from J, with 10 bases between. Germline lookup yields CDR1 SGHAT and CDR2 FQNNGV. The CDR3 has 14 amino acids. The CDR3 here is CASSFLARSYEQYF. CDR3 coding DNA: TGTGCCAGCAGCTTTCTAGCCCGATCCTACGAGCAGTACTTC.

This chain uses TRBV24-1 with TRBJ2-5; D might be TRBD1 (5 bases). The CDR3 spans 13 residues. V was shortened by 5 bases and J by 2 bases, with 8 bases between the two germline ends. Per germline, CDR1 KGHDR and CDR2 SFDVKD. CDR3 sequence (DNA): TGTGCCACCAGTGTGGGGCAGCAAGAGACCCAGTACTTC. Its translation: CATSVGQQETQYF.

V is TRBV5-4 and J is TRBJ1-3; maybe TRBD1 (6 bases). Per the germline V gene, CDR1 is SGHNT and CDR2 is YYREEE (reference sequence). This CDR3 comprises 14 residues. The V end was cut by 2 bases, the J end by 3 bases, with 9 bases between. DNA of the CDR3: TGTGCCAGCAGCTTACAGGGCCTTGGAAACACCATATATTTT. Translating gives CASSLQGLGNTIYF.

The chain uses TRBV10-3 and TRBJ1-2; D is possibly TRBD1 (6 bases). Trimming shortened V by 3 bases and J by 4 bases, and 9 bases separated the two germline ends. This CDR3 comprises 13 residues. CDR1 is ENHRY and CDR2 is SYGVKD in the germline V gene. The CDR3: CAISDRGSYGYTF. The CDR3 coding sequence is TGTGCCATCAGTGACAGGGGTAGCTATGGCTACACCTTC.

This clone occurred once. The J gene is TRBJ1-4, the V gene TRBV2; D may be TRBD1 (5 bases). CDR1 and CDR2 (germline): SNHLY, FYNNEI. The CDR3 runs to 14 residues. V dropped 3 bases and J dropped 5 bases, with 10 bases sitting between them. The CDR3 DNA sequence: TGTGCCAGCAGTGAGGGGCCCAGAAATGAAAAACTGTTTTTT. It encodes CASSEGPRNEKLFF.

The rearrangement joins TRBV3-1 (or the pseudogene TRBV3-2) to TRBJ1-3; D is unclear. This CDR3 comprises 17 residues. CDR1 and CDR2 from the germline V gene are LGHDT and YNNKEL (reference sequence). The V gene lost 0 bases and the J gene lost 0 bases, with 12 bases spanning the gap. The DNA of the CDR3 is TGTGCCAGCAGCCAAGATCGCTCAGCGGCCTCTGGAAACACCATATATTTT. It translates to CASSQDRSAASGNTIYF.

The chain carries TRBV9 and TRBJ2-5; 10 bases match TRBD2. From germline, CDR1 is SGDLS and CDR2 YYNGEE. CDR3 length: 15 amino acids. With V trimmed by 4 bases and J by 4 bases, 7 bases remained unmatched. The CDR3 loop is CASSTERGGRETQYF. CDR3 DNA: TGTGCCAGCAGCACCGAGCGGGGGGGCAGAGAGACCCAGTACTTC. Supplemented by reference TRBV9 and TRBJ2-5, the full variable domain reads DSGVTQTPKHLITATGQRVTLRCSPRSGDLSVYWYQQSLDQGLQFLIQYYNGEERAKGNILERFSAQQFPDLHSELNLSSLELGDSALYFCASSTERGGRETQYFGPGTRLLVL.

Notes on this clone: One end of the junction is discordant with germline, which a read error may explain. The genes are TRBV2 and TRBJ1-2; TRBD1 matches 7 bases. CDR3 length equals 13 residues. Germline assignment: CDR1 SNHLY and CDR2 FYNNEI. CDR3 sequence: CASREGGNYGYTF. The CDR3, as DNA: TGTGCCAGCAGGGAAGGGGGCAACTATGGCTACACCTTC. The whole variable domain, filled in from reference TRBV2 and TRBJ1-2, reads EPEVTQTPSHQVTQMGQEVILRCVPISNHLYFYWYRQILGQKVEFLVSFYNNEISEKSEIFDDQFSVERPDGSNFTLKIRSTKLEDSAMYFCASREGGNYGYTFGSGTRLTVV.

CDR3 sequence reads: CASSSGPGQGITALHF. CDR3 nucleotide sequence: TGCGCCAGCAGCTCAGGACCGGGACAGGGTATAACTGCCCTCCACTTT. This chain connects TRBV5-1 to TRBJ1-6; 9 bases are a match to TRBD1. Germline V gene sequence: CDR1 SGHRS, CDR2 YFSETQ. V dropped 3 bases and J dropped 14; count of bases not matched to a gene: 15. The CDR3 runs to 16 residues.